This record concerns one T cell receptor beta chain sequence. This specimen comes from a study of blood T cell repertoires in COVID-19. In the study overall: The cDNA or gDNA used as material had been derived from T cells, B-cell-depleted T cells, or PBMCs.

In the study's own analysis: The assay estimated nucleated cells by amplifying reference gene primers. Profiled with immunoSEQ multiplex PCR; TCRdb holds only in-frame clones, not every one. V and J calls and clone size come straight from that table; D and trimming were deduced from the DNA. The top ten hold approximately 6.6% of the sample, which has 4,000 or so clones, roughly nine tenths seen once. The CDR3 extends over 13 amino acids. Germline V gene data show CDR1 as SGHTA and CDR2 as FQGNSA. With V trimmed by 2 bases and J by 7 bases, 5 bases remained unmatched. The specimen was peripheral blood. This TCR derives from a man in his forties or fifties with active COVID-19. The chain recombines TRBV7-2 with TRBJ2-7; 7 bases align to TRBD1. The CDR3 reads CASSLNRGGEQYF. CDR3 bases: TGTGCCAGCAGCTTAAACAGGGGTGGGGAGCAGTACTTC.